The 2 T cell receptor beta chains given below trace back to one sample, sequenced in a study of neurological immune-mediated disorders. Each CDR3 protein is one row after TCRdb ran MiXCR on the 5' RACE reads. Of over 35,000 distinct CDR3 sequences listed, just under 4.5% were seen once; the top ten hold around 5%. Sequenced sample: PBMCs. Receptors originate from a woman aged 60-75 years with multiple sclerosis.

This clonotype was found a few times. This sequence joins TRBV10-1 and TRBJ2-5; D is undetermined. Germline CDR1 is WNHNN and CDR2 is SYGVQD (reference sequence). The V end was cut by 7 bases, the J end by 7 bases, with 16 bases between. This CDR3 spans 13 amino acids. The CDR3 protein is CASTPITLGTQYF. The CDR3 bases are TGCGCCAGCACTCCGATCACCCTAGGGACCCAGTACTTC.

There are many counts of this clonotype. CDR3 sequence (DNA): TGCGCCAGCAGCTGGGGCCCGGGGCCCGACATTCAGTACTTC. The encoded protein is CASSWGPGPDIQYF. This sequence joins TRBV5-1 and TRBJ2-4; the D call may be TRBD1 or TRBD2 (5 bases each). V was shortened by 3 bases and J by 8 bases, with 15 bases between the two germline ends. The CDR3 is 14 amino acids. The germline V gene has CDR1 SGHRS and CDR2 YFSETQ.